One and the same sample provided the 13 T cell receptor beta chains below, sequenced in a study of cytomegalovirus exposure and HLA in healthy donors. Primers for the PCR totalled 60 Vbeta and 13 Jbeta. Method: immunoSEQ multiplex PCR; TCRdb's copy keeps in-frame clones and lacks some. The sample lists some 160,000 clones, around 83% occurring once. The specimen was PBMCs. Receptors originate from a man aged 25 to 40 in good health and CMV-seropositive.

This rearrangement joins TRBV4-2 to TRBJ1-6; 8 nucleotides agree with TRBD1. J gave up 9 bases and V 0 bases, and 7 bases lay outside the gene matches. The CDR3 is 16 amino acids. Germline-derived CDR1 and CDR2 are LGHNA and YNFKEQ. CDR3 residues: CASSQDWGQESSPLHF. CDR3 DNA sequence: TGTGCCAGCAGCCAAGATTGGGGACAGGAAAGTTCACCCCTCCACTTT.

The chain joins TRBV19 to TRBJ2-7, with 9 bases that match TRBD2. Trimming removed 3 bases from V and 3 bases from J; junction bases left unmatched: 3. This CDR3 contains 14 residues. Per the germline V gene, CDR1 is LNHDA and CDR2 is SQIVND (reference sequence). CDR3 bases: TGTGCCAGTAGTATTAGTAGCGGGAGCTACGAGCAGTACTTC. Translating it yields CASSISSGSYEQYF. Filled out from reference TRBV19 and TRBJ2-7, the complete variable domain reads DGGITQSPKYLFRKEGQNVTLSCEQNLNHDAMYWYRQDPGQGLRLIYYSQIVNDFQKGDIAEGYSVSREKKESFPLTVTSAQKNPTAFYLCASSISSGSYEQYFGPGTRLTVT.

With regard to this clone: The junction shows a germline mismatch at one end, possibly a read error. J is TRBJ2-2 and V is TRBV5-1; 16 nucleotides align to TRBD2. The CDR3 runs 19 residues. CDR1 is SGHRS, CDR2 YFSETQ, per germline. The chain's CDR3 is CASTLSGLAGGPGTGELFF. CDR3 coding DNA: TGCGCCAGCACCTTGTCGGGACTAGCGGGAGGGCCGGGCACCGGGGAGCTGTTTTTT. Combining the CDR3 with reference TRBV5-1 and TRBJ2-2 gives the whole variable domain KAGVTQTPRYLIKTRGQQVTLSCSPISGHRSVSWYQQTPGQGLQFLFEYFSETQRNKGNFPGRFSGRQFSNSRSEMNVSTLELGDSALYLCASTLSGLAGGPGTGELFFGEGSRLTVL.

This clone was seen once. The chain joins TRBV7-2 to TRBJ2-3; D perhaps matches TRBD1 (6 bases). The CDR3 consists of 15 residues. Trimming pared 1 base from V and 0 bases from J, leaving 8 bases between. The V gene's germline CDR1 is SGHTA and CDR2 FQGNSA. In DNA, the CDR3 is TGTGCCAGCAGCTTAGGGCAGGGGAGCACAGATACGCAGTATTTT. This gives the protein CASSLGQGSTDTQYF.

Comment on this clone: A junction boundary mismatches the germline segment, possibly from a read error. The CDR3 bases are TGTTCCAGCAGCCGGGGACTAGCGGGAGGTCCGAAGGAGCAGTACTTC. Translating gives CSSSRGLAGGPKEQYF. The genes are TRBV7-9 and TRBJ2-7, with 15 bases lining up with TRBD2. CDR1 is SEHNR, CDR2 FQNEAQ, per germline (reference sequence). This CDR3 is 16 amino acids long. The whole variable domain, remainder taken from reference TRBV7-9 and TRBJ2-7, is DTGVSQNPRHKITKRGQNVTFRCDPISEHNRLYWYRQTLGQGPEFLTYFQNEAQLEKSRLLSDRFSAERPKGSFSTLEIQRTEQGDSAMYLCSSSRGLAGGPKEQYFGPGTRLTVT.

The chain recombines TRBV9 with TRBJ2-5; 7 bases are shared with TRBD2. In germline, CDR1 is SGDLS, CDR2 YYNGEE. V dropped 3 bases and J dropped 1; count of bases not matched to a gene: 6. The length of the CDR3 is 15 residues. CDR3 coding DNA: TGTGCCAGCAGCGAACGCGGGACTACCCAAGAGACCCAGTACTTC. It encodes CASSERGTTQETQYF.

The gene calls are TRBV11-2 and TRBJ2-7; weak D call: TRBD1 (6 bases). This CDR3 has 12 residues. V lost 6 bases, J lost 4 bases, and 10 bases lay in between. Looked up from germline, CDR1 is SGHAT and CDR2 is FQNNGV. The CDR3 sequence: CASRKQGYEQYV. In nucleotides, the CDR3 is TGTGCCAGCAGGAAACAGGGATACGAGCAGTACGTC.

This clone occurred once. The CDR3 DNA reads TGCAGCGTCAACGCTCGGACAGCCCGACCCGTCCTGGGAAATGAGCAGTTCTTC. Translated, it gives CSVNARTARPVLGNEQFF. The gene calls are TRBV29-1 and TRBJ2-1, with D possibly TRBD1 on 6 matching bases. Germline V lookup: CDR1 SQVTM, CDR2 ANQGSEA. V was clipped by 6 bases and J by 7 bases, with 31 bases between them. The CDR3 sequence is 18 residues long.

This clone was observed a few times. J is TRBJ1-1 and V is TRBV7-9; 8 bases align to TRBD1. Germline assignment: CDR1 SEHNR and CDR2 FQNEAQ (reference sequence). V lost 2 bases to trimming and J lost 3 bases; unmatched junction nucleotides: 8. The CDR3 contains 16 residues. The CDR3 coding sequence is TGTGCCAGCAGCTTAAGTCAGGGGGCAGGAGACACTGAAGCTTTCTTT. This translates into CASSLSQGAGDTEAFF.

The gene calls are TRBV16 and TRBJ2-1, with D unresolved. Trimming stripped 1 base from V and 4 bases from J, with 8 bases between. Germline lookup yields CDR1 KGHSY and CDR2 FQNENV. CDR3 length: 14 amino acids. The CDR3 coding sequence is TGTGCCAGCAGCCAATTGCTCGAGTACAATGAGCAGTTCTTC. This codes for CASSQLLEYNEQFF.

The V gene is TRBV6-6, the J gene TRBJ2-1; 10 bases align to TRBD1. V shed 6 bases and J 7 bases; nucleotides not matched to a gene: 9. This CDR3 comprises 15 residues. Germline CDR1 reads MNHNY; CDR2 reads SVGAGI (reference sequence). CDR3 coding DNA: TGTGCCAGCAGCCGCCCGGGACAGGGGCAAAATGAGCAGTTCTTC. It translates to CASSRPGQGQNEQFF.

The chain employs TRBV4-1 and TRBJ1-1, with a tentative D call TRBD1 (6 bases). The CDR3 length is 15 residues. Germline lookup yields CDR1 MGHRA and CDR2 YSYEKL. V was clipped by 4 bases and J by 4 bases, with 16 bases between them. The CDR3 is CASSRDDTGTTEAFF. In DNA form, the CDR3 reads TGCGCCAGCAGCCGCGATGATACAGGGACCACTGAAGCTTTCTTT.

The CDR3 DNA sequence: TGTGCCAGCAGCTTGGGGCCACAGGGGGCAGTCTACAATGAGCAGTTCTTC. Encoded protein: CASSLGPQGAVYNEQFF. The gene calls are TRBV5-4 and TRBJ2-1, with 9 bases matching TRBD1. Germline loops: CDR1 SGHNT, CDR2 YYREEE (reference sequence). This CDR3 region has 17 residues. With 0 bases clipped from V and 3 bases from J, the junction kept 7 bases outside the gene matches.